This T cell receptor (beta chain) was documented in a study of blood T cell repertoires in COVID-19. In the study overall: From the United States, Italy and Spain came samples of acute and convalescent COVID-19. Nucleic acid was either cDNA or gDNA, and it came from T cells, B-cell-depleted T cells, or PBMCs.

Trimming at V came to 5 bases and at J to 4 bases, leaving 7 bases not matched to a gene. The CDR3 is made up of 15 amino acids. Germline V CDR1 and CDR2: LGHNT, FRNRAP. In the original workflow: Estimation of nucleated cell counts was performed using reference gene primer amplification. Assay: immunoSEQ multiplex PCR; the TCRdb copy retains only in-frame clones and omits some. That table supplies the V and J calls and clone size; D and trimming were determined from the DNA. Of around 80,000 clones in the sample, roughly nine tenths were seen once. The chain carries TRBV12-5 and TRBJ2-3; 9 positions agree with TRBD1. Sequenced material: peripheral blood. The receptor was derived from a human donor in a cohort sampled during active COVID-19. Here the CDR3 reads CASGPRTGVPDTQYF. CDR3 coding DNA: TGTGCTAGTGGTCCGCGGACAGGGGTCCCAGATACGCAGTATTTT. The full variable domain, completed using reference TRBV12-5 and TRBJ2-3, is DARVTQTPRHKVTEMGQEVTMRCQPILGHNTVFWYRQTMMQGLELLAYFRNRAPLDDSGMPKDRFSAEMPDATLATLKIQPSEPRDSAVYFCASGPRTGVPDTQYFGPGTRLTVL.